This T cell receptor (beta chain) comes out of a study of identical twins. Findings and limits, study-wide: Because invariant MAIT and iNKT cells could be present, zero-insertion analyses could be partly confounded. Compared with models, monozygotic twins showed more out-of-frame TCR alpha sharing.

TCRdb re-analysed the 5' RACE reads in MiXCR, keeping a single row per CDR3 protein. The sample includes 430,000 or so distinct CDR3 sequences, around 24% seen only once; the top ten take about 2.9%. As for this clonotype: The target antigen is unknown.

The J segment lost 5 bases and the V segment lost 7 bases, leaving 9 bases of the junction unmatched. The CDR3 is 15 residues long. The germline V gene has CDR1 SGHRS and CDR2 YFSETQ. The same specimen was also included in a second study, on T cells expressing NK-cell markers. This second report adds: Where several donors were concerned, these clonotypes also led the CD3+CD56-NKG2C+ fraction. HCMV specificity of expanded NKG2C+ T cell clones remained unclear.

Sequencing input: CD4+ T cells sorted from blood. The clonotype comes from a woman between 18 and 29 years old in good health. This chain uses TRBV5-1 with TRBJ2-2; 9 bases match TRBD1. Written as DNA, the CDR3 is TGCGCCAGCGGCCTGAGACAGGGGGTTACCGGGGAGCTGTTTTTT. It translates to CASGLRQGVTGELFF.